The rows below give T cell receptor beta chains drawn from one sample of a study of cytomegalovirus exposure and HLA in healthy donors. This table comes from immunoSEQ multiplex PCR, and its TCRdb copy is limited to in-frame clones, with some not included. The table lists 110,000 or so clones, roughly nine tenths of them singletons, with 4% to 4.5% in the top ten. Input material: PBMCs. The source is a woman aged 18-29 years in good health and CMV-seropositive. Each CDR3 is given with its conserved first and last residue. D genes are given only for firm matches. Clone sizes are given selectively: once, few, many, or a class where the clone is expanded.

v_call,clone_size,d_call,j_call,cdr3_aa,cdr3_nt
TRBV6-5,.,TRBD2,TRBJ2-3,CASKAGVVADTQYF,TGTGCCAGCAAAGCGGGAGTGGTGGCAGATACGCAGTATTTT
TRBV11-2,.,.,TRBJ2-1,CASSLVGGPYNEQFF,TGTGCCAGCAGCTTAGTCGGGGGGCCCTACAATGAGCAGTTCTTC
TRBV29-1,.,.,TRBJ2-7,CSVVRQAGGPEQYF,TGCAGCGTTGTCAGACAGGCTGGAGGCCCCGAGCAGTACTTC
TRBV2,once,TRBD1,TRBJ2-3,CASSQGQGRDTQYF,TGTGCCAGCAGTCAGGGACAGGGAAGAGATACGCAGTATTTT
TRBV11-3,.,.,TRBJ2-1,CASSLSFRVPYNEQFF,TGTGCCAGCAGCTTATCATTCCGGGTCCCCTACAATGAGCAGTTCTTC
TRBV9,.,.,TRBJ2-1,CASSVDLAVANEQFF,TGTGCCAGCAGCGTAGATTTGGCAGTTGCCAATGAGCAGTTCTTC
TRBV28,.,TRBD1,TRBJ2-7,CASRVTGSHEQYF,TGTGCCAGCAGGGTGACAGGGTCGCACGAGCAGTACTTC
TRBV5-1,.,TRBD1,TRBJ2-7,CASSPRTGVYEQYF,TGCGCCAGCAGCCCCAGGACAGGGGTATACGAGCAGTACTTC
TRBV11-2,.,.,TRBJ2-5,CASSSGQSRQETQYF,TGTGCCAGCAGCTCCGGACAGAGCCGACAAGAGACCCAGTACTTC
TRBV18,few,TRBD1,TRBJ2-5,CASSPPTGYQETQYF,TGTGCCAGCTCACCACCGACAGGGTACCAAGAGACCCAGTACTTC
TRBV11-3,.,.,TRBJ1-1,CASSLDTGGEAFF,TGTGCCAGCAGCTTGGACACCGGCGGTGAAGCTTTCTTT
TRBV10-3,.,.,TRBJ2-1,CAISVEGDYNEQFF,TGTGCCATCAGTGTCGAGGGGGATTACAATGAGCAGTTCTTC
TRBV19,.,.,TRBJ1-5,CASADSPNQPQHF,TGTGCCAGTGCGGACAGCCCTAATCAGCCCCAGCATTTT
TRBV7-9,.,TRBD2,TRBJ2-1,CASSLIGASGVPSDNEQFF,TGTGCCAGCAGCTTAATCGGGGCTAGCGGGGTACCTTCGGACAATGAGCAGTTCTTC
TRBV11-2,.,.,TRBJ1-1,CASSLAGSLTVDTEAFF,TGTGCCAGCAGCTTAGCAGGTTCTTTAACGGTAGACACTGAAGCTTTCTTT
TRBV11-3,.,.,TRBJ1-2,CASSNTPYGYTF,TGTGCCAGCAGTAACACCCCCTATGGCTACACCTTC
TRBV7-9,.,TRBD1,TRBJ2-7,CASSHSRDRGSYEQYF,TGTGCCAGCAGCCATAGCAGGGACAGGGGAAGCTACGAGCAGTACTTC
TRBV7-8,.,.,TRBJ1-3,CASSSLFSLGNTIYF,TGTGCCAGCAGCTCCCTGTTTAGTCTTGGAAACACCATATATTTT
TRBV2,.,.,TRBJ2-7,CASSERTASYEQYF,TGTGCCAGCAGTGAACGGACAGCCTCCTACGAGCAGTACTTC
TRBV29-1,.,TRBD1,TRBJ1-3,CSVERGRGNTIYF,TGCAGCGTTGAAAGGGGGCGCGGAAACACCATATATTTT
TRBV28,.,.,TRBJ1-4,CATPRATNEKLFF,TGTGCCACCCCGAGAGCAACTAATGAAAAACTGTTTTTT
TRBV5-6,.,.,TRBJ2-7,CASSPGAQAYEQYF,TGTGCCAGCAGCCCTGGGGCACAGGCCTACGAGCAGTACTTC
TRBV6-6,once,.,TRBJ2-2,CASSYGPNTGELFF,TGTGCCAGCAGTTACGGGCCGAACACCGGGGAGCTGTTTTTT
TRBV28,.,.,TRBJ2-2,CASSTNTGELFF,TGTGCCAGCAGCACGAACACCGGGGAGCTGTTTTTT
TRBV28,.,.,TRBJ1-2,CASSLIGGTAAYGYTF,TGTGCCAGCAGTCTTATCGGAGGGACCGCGGCCTATGGCTACACCTTC
TRBV7-3,.,TRBD2,TRBJ2-1,CASSFSPAGGYNEQFF,TGTGCCAGCAGCTTTTCTCCAGCGGGGGGGTACAATGAGCAGTTCTTC
TRBV11-2,.,TRBD2,TRBJ2-7,CASSPQGLAIEQYF,TGTGCCAGCAGCCCACAAGGACTAGCAATTGAGCAGTACTTC
TRBV11-2,.,.,TRBJ2-3,CASSLGGLSTDTQYF,TGTGCCAGCAGCTTAGGCGGGCTTAGCACAGATACGCAGTATTTT
TRBV7-3,.,.,TRBJ2-7,CASSPGHFGEQYF,TGTGCCAGCAGTCCGGGACACTTTGGCGAGCAGTACTTC
TRBV7-9,.,.,TRBJ2-2,CASSLQGGYTGELFF,TGTGCCAGCAGCTTACAGGGGGGATACACCGGGGAGCTGTTTTTT
TRBV7-6,.,.,TRBJ1-1,CASSLGRQNTEAFF,TGTGCCAGCAGCTTAGGAAGACAGAACACTGAAGCTTTCTTT
TRBV30,.,TRBD1,TRBJ1-2,CAWSLDRGTGYTF,TGTGCCTGGAGTCTTGACAGGGGGACTGGCTACACCTTC
TRBV28,.,.,TRBJ1-3,CASSLNSEGSGNTIYF,TGTGCCAGCAGTTTAAACTCTGAGGGCTCTGGAAACACCATATATTTT
TRBV7-3,.,.,TRBJ2-7,CASSLNAEPPSYEQYF,TGTGCCAGCAGCTTAAACGCGGAGCCACCTTCCTACGAGCAGTACTTC
TRBV7-3,.,TRBD1,TRBJ1-2,CASSPSGQGGGYTF,TGTGCCAGCAGCCCATCTGGACAGGGAGGTGGCTACACCTTC
TRBV6-1,.,.,TRBJ1-2,CASSPNGYGYTF,TGTGCCAGCAGCCCAAACGGCTATGGCTACACCTTC
TRBV6-5,.,.,TRBJ1-5,CASSRTVYSNQPQHF,TGTGCCAGCAGTCGGACAGTCTATAGCAATCAGCCCCAGCATTTT
TRBV4-1,.,TRBD1,TRBJ2-5,CASRDYRGPRETQYF,TGCGCCAGCAGAGATTACAGGGGGCCTCGAGAGACCCAGTACTTC
TRBV12-5,.,TRBD1,TRBJ1-2,CASAKLTGTDYGYTF,TGTGCTAGTGCCAAACTGACCGGGACAGACTATGGCTACACCTTC
TRBV4-1,once,.,TRBJ1-1,CASRQAGRDTEAFF,TGCGCCAGCCGCCAGGCGGGCCGGGACACTGAAGCTTTCTTT
TRBV14,.,.,TRBJ1-2,CASSPRGEPGRGYTF,TGTGCCAGCAGCCCTAGGGGGGAGCCCGGGAGGGGCTACACCTTC
TRBV29-1,.,TRBD1,TRBJ2-7,CSVAPLGTVYEQYF,TGCAGCGTTGCCCCGCTTGGGACAGTCTACGAGCAGTACTTC
TRBV6-5,once,TRBD1,TRBJ2-1,CASTPERGHEQFF,TGTGCCAGCACCCCGGAGAGGGGGCATGAGCAGTTCTTC
TRBV7-8,.,.,TRBJ2-3,CASSYMRSAQDTQYF,TGTGCCAGCAGCTATATGCGGAGTGCGCAAGATACGCAGTATTTT
TRBV18,.,TRBD1,TRBJ2-2,CASSPPYRDRGDGELFF,TGTGCCAGCTCACCACCGTACCGGGACAGGGGAGACGGGGAGCTGTTTTTT
TRBV5-1,.,.,TRBJ2-1,CASTTMYNEQFF,TGCGCCAGCACAACTATGTACAATGAGCAGTTCTTC
TRBV19,.,.,TRBJ2-2,CASSSFRVPGELFF,TGTGCCAGTAGTTCATTCAGGGTACCCGGGGAGCTGTTTTTT
TRBV11-3,.,TRBD1,TRBJ2-6,CASRGGKGAALASGANVLTF,TGTGCCAGCAGAGGGGGAAAGGGGGCGGCATTAGCCTCTGGGGCCAACGTCCTGACTTTC
TRBV7-3,.,.,TRBJ1-1,CASSLTSQTTEAFF,TGTGCCAGCAGCTTAACCTCCCAGACTACTGAAGCTTTCTTT
TRBV5-1,.,TRBD1,TRBJ2-2,CASSRDRAGTGELFF,TGCGCCAGCAGTCGGGACAGGGCGGGCACCGGGGAGCTGTTTTTT
TRBV4-1,.,.,TRBJ2-2,CASSSRGQFPGELFF,TGCGCCAGCAGCTCTCGTGGACAGTTCCCCGGGGAGCTGTTTTTT
TRBV28,once,.,TRBJ2-3,CASRVGGVSDTQYF,TGTGCCAGCAGGGTCGGAGGAGTTTCGGATACGCAGTATTTT
TRBV28,.,.,TRBJ2-7,CASSLFGVVGQASSYEQYF,TGTGCCAGCAGTTTATTTGGTGTCGTTGGCCAGGCAAGCTCCTACGAGCAGTACTTC